This record covers a single TCR beta chain. Its antigen is undetermined. Mouse gene names apply. The read terminates 1 residue before the CDR3 end, so the remaining end is supplied by the germline J gene. TCRdb's copy holds only in-frame clones and misses some; the assay was immunoSEQ multiplex PCR. The table includes around 50,000 clones, 65% to 85% detected once. These data belong to a study of tissue T cells after allogeneic stem cell transplantation. Study-level points and caveats: Anatomically similar tissues had similar TCR repertoires within each patient. The patient cohort was small and clinically heterogeneous, with limited sampling depth. Shared clones across patients were few; motif clustering revealed tissue-specific shared signatures.

Trimming took off 1 base at V and 0 bases at J, with 4 bases between the two ends. The CDR3 is 14 residues long. Germline CDR1 is NSQYPW and CDR2 is LRSPGD (reference sequence). The TCR sequence derives from a pool of C57BL/6 mice in good health. The V call is TRBV1, the J call TRBJ1-3; D is uncertain. What was sequenced was sorted cells pooled from one or two spleens. CDR3 DNA (partial): TGCACCTGCAGTGCAGGGGGTTCTGGAAATACGCTCTAT. This sequence encodes CTCSAGGSGNTLY. The full CDR3 protein is CTCSAGGSGNTLYF.